These 5 T cell receptor beta chains originate from one sample sequenced in a study of shared clonotypes between healthy human individuals. Using immunoSEQ multiplex PCR, the repertoire was profiled, and TCRdb retains in-frame clones only, with some absent. The table has approximately 1.1 million clones, 75% to 85% seen once. Sequenced input: memory CD4+ T cells from PBMCs. The subset was: CD45RA-negative fraction. These receptors were taken from a man in his late teens or twenties in good health. Some clones in this sample may be carry-over from other donors' samples.

The chain uses TRBV5-1 and TRBJ1-2; unclear D gene. Germline assignment: CDR1 SGHRS and CDR2 YFSETQ. The CDR3 runs to 14 residues. Between the trimmed V and J ends, which lost 4 bases and 0 bases, there was a span of 10 bases. CDR3 loop: CASSATGPNYGYTF. In DNA, the CDR3 is TGCGCCAGCAGCGCAACCGGACCTAACTATGGCTACACCTTC.

This rearrangement joins TRBV4-1 to TRBJ1-4; D is ambiguous. The germline V and J ends were trimmed by 0 bases and 10 bases, with 15 bases remaining between them. The CDR3 loop spans 15 amino acids. CDR1 MGHRA and CDR2 YSYEKL come from the germline V gene. The chain's CDR3 is CASSQEKPIMGKLFF. CDR3 nucleotides: TGCGCCAGCAGCCAAGAAAAGCCTATAATGGGAAAACTGTTTTTT.

This chain links TRBV5-4 with TRBJ2-7; 7 positions agree with TRBD2. This CDR3 contains 16 residues. V lost 4 bases and J lost 1; bases outside the gene matches: 11. Per germline, CDR1 SGHNT and CDR2 YYREEE (reference sequence). The CDR3 nucleotides read TGTGCCAGCAGCCGTGTGGGCGGGAGTATATCCTACGAGCAGTACTTC. It is translated as CASSRVGGSISYEQYF.

In nucleotides, the CDR3 is TGTGCCAGCAGTATACAGCCGAACACTGAAGCTTTCTTT. It specifies CASSIQPNTEAFF. This chain joins TRBV2 and TRBJ1-1; no clear D. Germline CDR1 and CDR2: SNHLY and FYNNEI. The length of the CDR3 is 13 residues. Trimming left V 5 bases short and J 1 base short, with 8 bases between.

This chain uses TRBV4-3 with TRBJ1-1; D not resolved. Germline assignment: CDR1 LGHNA and CDR2 YSLEER. Trimming took off 0 bases at V and 2 bases at J, with 10 bases between the two ends. The length of the CDR3 is 15 residues. CDR3 protein: CASSQEAKLNTEAFF. The CDR3 region has the DNA TGCGCCAGCAGCCAAGAGGCTAAACTAAACACTGAAGCTTTCTTT.